This T cell receptor (beta chain) was sequenced for a study of blood T cell repertoires in COVID-19. The repertoire was sequenced with immunoSEQ multiplex PCR; TCRdb's copy has only in-frame clones and lacks some. The sample holds approximately 500,000 clones; more than 75% are singletons and the top ten take approximately 1.8%. There are 16 residues in the CDR3. The J segment lost 1 base and the V segment lost 4 bases, leaving 9 bases of the junction unmatched. Germline values: CDR1 SGHRS, CDR2 YFSETQ. The sequence came from a woman in her forties who had recovered from COVID-19. The V gene is TRBV5-1, the J gene TRBJ2-3, with TRBD2 matching 7 bases. The specimen was PBMCs or T cells enriched from blood (not recorded which). The CDR3 is CASSTRLAYGTDTQYF. Written as DNA, the CDR3 is TGCGCCAGCAGCACCCGACTAGCCTACGGCACAGATACGCAGTATTTT.